Listed below are T cell receptor beta chains from one sample, sequenced in a study of beta chain features in type 1 diabetes. Assay used: immunoSEQ multiplex PCR; TCRdb lists only in-frame clones, some missing. Among over 700,000 clones listed, around a sixth were seen once. The sample was naive CD4+ T cells from blood. These receptors were obtained from a woman aged 18-35 years in good health. Both conserved end residues are part of each CDR3. A D gene is named only where the DNA matches it firmly. Where a row states a size, it is once, few, many or the class of an expanded clone; other rows omit it.

TRBD1,few,TRBJ2-1,TRBV4-3,TGCGCCAGCAGCCAGAGGGACAGGGATGAGCAGTTCTTC,CASSQRDRDEQFF
.,.,TRBJ2-2,TRBV5-1,TGCGCCAGCAGCTTTTTCCGGTCTCAGCGGACCGGGGAGCTGTTTTTT,CASSFFRSQRTGELFF
.,.,TRBJ1-5,TRBV6-1,TGTGCCAGCAGTGTTCCTATGGAGCCCCAGCATTTT,CASSVPMEPQHF
.,few,TRBJ2-7,TRBV5-6,TGTGCCAGCAGCTTAGGGCGATACGTGACTCAGCAGTACTTC,CASSLGRYVTQQYF
TRBD2,.,TRBJ2-1,TRBV13,TGTGCCAGCAGCTTAGCGGGAGCGGGGAATGAGCAGTTCTTC,CASSLAGAGNEQFF
.,few,TRBJ1-1,TRBV7-9,TGTGCCAGCAGCTTAAGTGAGAACACTGAAGCTTTCTTT,CASSLSENTEAFF
.,.,TRBJ2-3,TRBV19,TGTGCCAGTAGAGGGGACTGGGCAGATACGCAGTATTTT,CASRGDWADTQYF
.,.,TRBJ2-1,TRBV7-9,TGTGCCAGCACCCGAGGTGCCGGGGACAATGAGCAGTTCTTC,CASTRGAGDNEQFF
.,.,TRBJ1-1,TRBV7-3,TGTGCCAGCAGCTCGAGCAGTAACACTGAAGCTTTCTTT,CASSSSSNTEAFF
.,few,TRBJ2-3,TRBV7-8,TGTGCCAGCAGCTTTCATCGAGATACGCAGTATTTT,CASSFHRDTQYF
.,few,TRBJ1-3,TRBV5-1,TGCGCCAGCAGCTCGCTCTCTGGAAACACCATATATTTT,CASSSLSGNTIYF
TRBD1,few,TRBJ1-2,TRBV7-2,TGTGCCAGCAGCTTGGACAGGGTGAACTATGGCTACACCTTC,CASSLDRVNYGYTF
.,few,TRBJ1-4,TRBV4-3,TGCGCCAGCAGCCAAGAATATGGCCGGTTAAGTGAAAAACTGTTTTTT,CASSQEYGRLSEKLFF
.,.,TRBJ2-1,TRBV18,TGTGCCAGCTCACCCGCGGGGTTCTCCTACAATGAGCAGTTCTTC,CASSPAGFSYNEQFF
.,.,TRBJ2-5,TRBV28,TGTGCCAGCAGGATTGCGGAGACCCAGTACTTC,CASRIAETQYF
.,few,TRBJ2-3,TRBV2,TGTGCCACTAAGCCACCGGAACCTGCGCAGTATTTT,CATKPPEPAQYF
TRBD2,.,TRBJ2-7,TRBV7-2,TGTGCCAGCAGCTTAAGGACTAGCGCCTCCCGGGACGAGCAGTACTTC,CASSLRTSASRDEQYF
.,few,TRBJ1-2,TRBV28,TGTGCCAGCAGCCTAGGACTTATATCTGGCTACACCTTC,CASSLGLISGYTF
.,few,TRBJ2-7,TRBV25-1,TGTGCCAGCAGGAAAAACTACGAGCAGTACTTC,CASRKNYEQYF
.,few,TRBJ2-2,TRBV6-5,TGTGCCAGCGGGTTCAGACAGACTAACACCGGGGAGCTGTTTTTT,CASGFRQTNTGELFF
.,.,TRBJ2-1,TRBV4-2,TGTGCCAGCAGCCGTACCGACTACAATGAGCAGTTCTTC,CASSRTDYNEQFF
TRBD2,few,TRBJ2-1,TRBV19,TGTGCCAGTAGTCCAACCGGCGGGAGGGCCTTCTACAATGAGCAGTTCTTC,CASSPTGGRAFYNEQFF
.,.,TRBJ2-1,TRBV7-6,TGTGCCAGCAGCTTAGGGGTTCGGGGCAATGAGCAGTTCTTC,CASSLGVRGNEQFF
TRBD1,.,TRBJ1-1,TRBV7-9,TGTGCCAGCAGCTTAGGGGACAGGGGTTTCGCTGAAGCTTTCTTT,CASSLGDRGFAEAFF
.,few,TRBJ1-4,TRBV28,TGTGCCAGTGGGACACCCGAAAAACTGTTTTTT,CASGTPEKLFF
.,few,TRBJ1-2,TRBV5-4,TGTGCCAGCATGAGTAGGGGCGGGGCGGACTATGGCTACACCTTC,CASMSRGGADYGYTF
.,few,TRBJ1-3,TRBV7-2,TGTGCCAGCAGCTTAGTGGGACAAGGAAACACCATATATTTT,CASSLVGQGNTIYF
TRBD2,few,TRBJ2-1,TRBV5-1,TGCGCCAGCAGCTTACTAGCGGACTCCTACAATGAGCAGTTCTTC,CASSLLADSYNEQFF
.,.,TRBJ1-1,TRBV25-1,TGTGCCAGCAGTGAAAATAACCAGGCTGAAGCTTTCTTT,CASSENNQAEAFF
.,.,TRBJ2-5,TRBV6-5,TGTGCCAGCCGTCGAGCAGAGACCCAGTACTTC,CASRRAETQYF
TRBD1,.,TRBJ2-7,TRBV15,TGTGCCACCAGCAGATGGGACAGGGGCTTCGAGCAGTACTTC,CATSRWDRGFEQYF
.,.,TRBJ2-3,TRBV6-6,TGTGCCGCGAGGGGGAAAGATACGCAGTATTTT,CAARGKDTQYF
.,.,TRBJ1-1,TRBV7-9,TGTGCCAGCAGCTTAAGGGGCAACACTGAAGCTTTCTTT,CASSLRGNTEAFF
TRBD1,few,TRBJ2-3,TRBV19,TGTGCCAGTAGGGCCCGGACAGGGGGCTTGACAGATACGCAGTATTTT,CASRARTGGLTDTQYF
.,.,TRBJ2-5,TRBV19,TGTGCCAGTAGTATATCGGGCTTCGGCGGAGCCGGGACAAAAGAGACCCAGTACTTC,CASSISGFGGAGTKETQYF
.,.,TRBJ2-2,TRBV10-3,TGTGCCATCAGTGCTCGGCACGACACCGGGGAGCTGTTTTTT,CAISARHDTGELFF
.,.,TRBJ1-4,TRBV6-6,TGTGCCGTGAGAGGGCCCCTTAATGAAAAACTGTTTTTT,CAVRGPLNEKLFF
.,few,TRBJ2-3,TRBV5-1,TGCGCCAGCAGCGAGAGAGATACGCAGTATTTT,CASSERDTQYF
TRBD2,.,TRBJ2-7,TRBV28,TGTGCCAGCGAAGCGGGAGGGACCTACGAGCAGTACTTC,CASEAGGTYEQYF
.,few,TRBJ2-5,TRBV19,TGTGCCAGTAGTGGCCACAGGGAGGCGAGGGAGACCCAGTACTTC,CASSGHREARETQYF
TRBD2,few,TRBJ2-3,TRBV23-1,TGCGCCAGCAGTCAATCAGGTCCTGGGACTAGCGGGAGGGCCATTGTCACAGATACGCAGTATTTT,CASSQSGPGTSGRAIVTDTQYF
.,.,TRBJ2-3,TRBV7-9,TGTGCCAGCAGTCGAAGTAGCGGAGCAGATACGCAGTATTTT,CASSRSSGADTQYF
.,.,TRBJ2-1,TRBV6-9,TGTGCCAGCAGTTATAGGTCCAGTGGCACTTCCTACAATGAGCAGTTCTTC,CASSYRSSGTSYNEQFF
.,.,TRBJ2-7,TRBV6-1,TGTGCCAGCACAGAGAACTACGAGCAGTACTTC,CASTENYEQYF
.,.,TRBJ2-7,TRBV6-6,TGTGCCAGCAGTTACTCGGCTGGTTACGAGCAGTACTTC,CASSYSAGYEQYF
TRBD1,.,TRBJ2-6,TRBV7-3,TGTGCCAGCAGCGGGGACAGGGCTGGGGCCAACGTCCTGACTTTC,CASSGDRAGANVLTF
.,.,TRBJ2-1,TRBV7-3,TGTGCCAGCAGCTTAAGTCCCGGGATCAGCAATGAGCAGTTCTTC,CASSLSPGISNEQFF
TRBD2,few,TRBJ2-1,TRBV9,TGTGCCAGCAGCGCCGGGACTAGGCTAAGGGACAATGAGCAGTTCTTC,CASSAGTRLRDNEQFF